This record covers a single TCR beta chain. Its specific antigen is unknown. The CDR3 end is not reached by the read, which stops 3 residues before it; the germline J gene fills it in. These data originate in a study of T cells in women clearing cervical HPV infection listed by TCRdb under 2018. With respect to the entire study: The cases were 25 women with histologically confirmed HPV16-related CIN3 or worse, and 2 of these cases were invasive cancers. An exploratory proof-of-principle case-control study, nested within the Guanacaste HPV Natural History Study in Costa Rica, was conducted to compare TCR repertoires across cervical HPV16 outcomes. A median age of approximately 34 years was observed in cases versus under 40 in controls, and no significant differences in baseline characteristics were found. Quality controls consisted of five blinded duplicates per group, for a total of around 60 samples made up of about 50 participants and around ten replicates. The controls were 25 women whose single incident HPV16 infection cleared within 12 months with no development of precancer or cancer. In the parent cohort, some 10,000 women aged 18 or older were enrolled in Guanacaste, Costa Rica, during about 1992 to 1994 and were followed for six to seven years. Cases and controls were matched on year of sample collection and on age within five years. Case blood was taken at the visit when the lesion was first identified, whereas control blood was taken when infection was no longer detected. Since only a few of the women had HLA typing available, the possibility that HLA type was acting as a confounder could not be ruled out. Among cases, blood sampling came a median of almost 150 days after lesion detection, with an interquartile range of about 85 to 200 days.

V has 3 bases trimmed and J has 8 bases trimmed; junction bases matching no gene number 7. Including the terminal cysteine and phenylalanine, the CDR3 comprises 15 residues. Of the CDR3's DNA, 36 bases were read; they are in frame from base 1. Based on the germline V gene, the CDR1 and CDR2 sequences are SGHTA and FQGNSA. The immunoSEQ assay used multiplex PCR to amplify TCR beta CDR3 regions from an average of around 1.2 ug of genomic DNA per sample. Primer bias was corrected in the assay by using a complete synthetic TCR repertoire to establish an amplification baseline. The amplicons were sequenced on the Illumina platform. As for the original processing: Sequence errors were corrected by clustering with frequency ratios and a modified nearest-neighbor algorithm, and the sequences were then analyzed in the immunoSEQ Analyzer using IMGT gene definitions. At each rarefaction depth, TCR richness and evenness were averaged across 20 rarefaction repeats, and samples with fewer sequences than that depth were excluded. Wilcoxon rank sum tests with FDR correction were used to compare V, D and J gene relative abundances between the groups. For the blinded duplicates, the intraclass correlation was over 95% for TCR richness and averaged about 76% across some 66 gene segments. TCRdb provides this immuneACCESS table in a form limited to in-frame rearrangements. Some clones are lacking; in checked studies, under half of them reflect an unresolved V gene, and why the rest are absent is not known. V and J calls and clone size are as listed in that table; D and trimming were resolved from the DNA. The sample table gives over 30,000 clones. The ten biggest clones cover around 3.5% of the sample.

Every participant had a single incident cervical HPV16 infection, and women with prevalent HPV16 infections were excluded. Cervical HPV DNA was detected with MY09/MY11 PCR, and genotyping was done by dot-blot hybridization. Fifteen mL of heparinized blood were centrifuged, and the buffy coat was split into aliquots, frozen at -30 degrees C, and then kept at -80 degrees C. QIAGEN kits were used to extract genomic DNA from the buffy coat specimens. Overall study results and their limits: Lower TRBV6-7 relative abundance was observed in cases than in controls (0.11% versus 0.16%; Bonferroni P = 0.0008). Random forest classifiers combining richness and V gene abundances distinguished cases from controls with an estimated AUC of approximately 0.83. Significantly higher TCR repertoire richness was observed in CIN3+ cases than in controls across sequencing depths, whereas no difference in evenness was found. Because the number of T cells per sample was unknown, the richness differences could reflect varying T-cell content rather than repertoire biology. Because of the cross-sectional design, the study could not determine whether the associations came before infection or resulted from infection, and neither effector/memory subsets nor HPV-specific T cells were isolated.

The sequenced material came from blood buffy coat. The clonotype was recovered from a woman between 18 and 69 years old with a cervical HPV16 infection that either progressed to CIN3+ or cleared (not recorded which). Here the chain combines TRBV7-2 and TRBJ2-1; TRBD2 aligns with 10 central bases. The part of the CDR3 DNA that was read is TGTGCCAGCAGCTTCTCCGGGACTAGCGACCATGAG. The resulting protein is CASSFSGTSDHE. The entire CDR3 is CASSFSGTSDHEQFF.